This T cell receptor (beta chain) appears in the sequencing data of a study of cytomegalovirus exposure and HLA in healthy donors. Germline-derived CDR1 and CDR2 are MNHEY and SVGAGI. Trimming removed 2 bases at V and 4 bases at J, with 11 bases between. The CDR3 contains 14 residues. The PCR employed 60 Vbeta primers together with 13 Jbeta primers. The data were produced by immunoSEQ multiplex PCR, yet TCRdb's version contains in-frame clones alone and is incomplete. The table shows approximately 120,000 clones, with 78% occurring only once. A remark on this clone: Its antigen is as yet unknown.

Points from the study as a whole: Association of a missense DCLRE1C variant with TCR beta V- and J-gene trimming was reported in a later analysis.

The source of this sequence is a middle-aged man in good health and CMV-seronegative. Sequencing was performed on PBMCs. The chain has TRBV6-5 and TRBJ1-2; weak D call: TRBD1 (5 bases). The CDR3 coding sequence is TGTGCCAGCAGTTACAACAGGCACTCCTATGGCTACACCTTC. It yields the protein CASSYNRHSYGYTF.